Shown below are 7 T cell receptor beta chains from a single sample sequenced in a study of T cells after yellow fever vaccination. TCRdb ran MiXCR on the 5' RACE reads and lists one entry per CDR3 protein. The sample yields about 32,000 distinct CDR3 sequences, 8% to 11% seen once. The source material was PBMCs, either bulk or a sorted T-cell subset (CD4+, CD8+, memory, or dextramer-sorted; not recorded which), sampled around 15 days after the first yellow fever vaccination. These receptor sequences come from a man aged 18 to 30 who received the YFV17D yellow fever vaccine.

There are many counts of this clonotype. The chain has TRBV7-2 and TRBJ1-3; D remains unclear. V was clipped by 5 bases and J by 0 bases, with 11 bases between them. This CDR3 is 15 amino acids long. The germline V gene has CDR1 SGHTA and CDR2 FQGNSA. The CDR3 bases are TGTGCCAGCAGCCCAGCAATGTACTCTGGAAACACCATATATTTT. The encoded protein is CASSPAMYSGNTIYF.

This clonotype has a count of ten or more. In nucleotides, the CDR3 is TGTGCCAGCAGTTTCTTTAATCAGCCCCAGCATTTT. The encoded protein is CASSFFNQPQHF. The genes are TRBV28 and TRBJ1-5, with D unclear. Germline values: CDR1 MDHEN, CDR2 SYDVKM. V dropped 3 bases and J dropped 4 bases, with 4 bases sitting between them. The CDR3 loop spans 12 amino acids.

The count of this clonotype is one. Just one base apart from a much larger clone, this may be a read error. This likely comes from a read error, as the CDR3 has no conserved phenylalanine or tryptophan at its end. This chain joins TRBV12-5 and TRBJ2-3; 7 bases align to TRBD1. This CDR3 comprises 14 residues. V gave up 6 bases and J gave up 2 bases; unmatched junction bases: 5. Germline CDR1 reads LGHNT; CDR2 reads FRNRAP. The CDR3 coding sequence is TGTGCTAGTGGACACGGACAGGTCACAGATACGCAGTATTGT. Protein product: CASGHGQVTDTQYC.

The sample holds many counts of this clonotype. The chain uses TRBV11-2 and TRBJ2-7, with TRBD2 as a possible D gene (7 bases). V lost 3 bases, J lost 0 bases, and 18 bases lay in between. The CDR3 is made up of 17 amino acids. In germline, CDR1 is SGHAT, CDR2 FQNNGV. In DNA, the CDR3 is TGTGCCAGCAGCTTGGGGCGGGGAGGGGGGACCTCCTACGAGCAGTACTTC. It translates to CASSLGRGGGTSYEQYF.

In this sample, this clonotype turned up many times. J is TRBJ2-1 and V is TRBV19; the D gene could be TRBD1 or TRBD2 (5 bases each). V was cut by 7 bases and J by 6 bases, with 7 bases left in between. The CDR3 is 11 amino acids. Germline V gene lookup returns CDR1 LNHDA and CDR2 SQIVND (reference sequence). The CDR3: CASKRGNEQFF. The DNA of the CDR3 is TGTGCCAGTAAGAGGGGCAATGAGCAGTTCTTC.

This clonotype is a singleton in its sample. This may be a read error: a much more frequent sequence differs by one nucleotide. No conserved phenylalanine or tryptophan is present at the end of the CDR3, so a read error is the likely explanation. The CDR3, as DNA: TGTGCCAGCAGTCCCGCAGGATATAGCAATCAGCCCCAGCATTCT. Its protein product is CASSPAGYSNQPQHS. J is TRBJ1-5 and V is TRBV12-3 or TRBV12-4, with D unresolved. The CDR3 is made up of 15 amino acids. Trimming stripped 5 bases from V and 0 bases from J, with 11 bases between.

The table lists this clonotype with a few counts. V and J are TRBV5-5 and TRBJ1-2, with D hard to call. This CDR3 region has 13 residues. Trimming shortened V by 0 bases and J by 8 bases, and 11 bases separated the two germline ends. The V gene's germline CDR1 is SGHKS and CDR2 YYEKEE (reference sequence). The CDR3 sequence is CASSLAGDGGYTF. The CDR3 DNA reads TGTGCCAGCAGCTTGGCCGGGGATGGAGGCTACACCTTC.